This TCR beta chain was observed in a study of blood T cells in healthy people across ages. Next came a second PCR, run for about 7 to 11 cycles, which used a sample-barcoded 5' primer along with a J-beta primer mix. A single record per CDR3 protein comes from TCRdb applying MiXCR to the 5' RACE reads. The repertoire includes over 600,000 distinct CDR3 sequences, around 43% of them detected once, and approximately 31% sits in the top ten. This clonotype was detected only a few times. Its antigen is unidentified. The V and J ends lost 1 base and 4 bases, in that order; junction bases with no gene match: 5. There are 15 residues in the CDR3. Per germline, CDR1 SGHRS and CDR2 YFSETQ. Notes on the study in general: Naive T cell percentage strongly correlated with TCR beta diversity.

This receptor was identified in an elderly man in good health. Sequenced: blood. The rearrangement joins TRBV5-1 to TRBJ2-1; 7 bases are shared with TRBD1. The CDR3 here is CASSLLDRVYNEQFF. CDR3 DNA sequence: TGCGCCAGCAGCTTGTTAGACAGGGTTTACAATGAGCAGTTCTTC.